This TCR beta chain was obtained from a study of blood T cells in healthy people across ages. Trimming removed 3 bases from V and 7 bases from J, with 13 bases in between. CDR3 size: 14 residues. The germline V gene has CDR1 SGHTA and CDR2 FQGNSA. Total RNA, at least 5 micrograms per sample, came from PBMCs. With a J-beta primer mix and a sample-barcoded 5' primer, a second PCR ran about 7 to 11 cycles. MiXCR was run by TCRdb on the 5' RACE reads, yielding one entry per CDR3 protein. The data contain some 1,800,000 distinct CDR3 sequences, roughly 43% of them singletons. The rearrangement joins TRBV7-2 to TRBJ2-1, with D maybe TRBD1 (6 bases). Sequences were obtained from blood. This clonotype originated in a human donor in good health. CDR3 nucleotides: TGTGCCAGCAGCTTCCAGGGGCCGCGGAATGAGCAGTTCTTC. It is translated as CASSFQGPRNEQFF. The whole variable domain, filled in from reference TRBV7-2 and TRBJ2-1, reads GAGVSQSPSNKVTEKGKDVELRCDPISGHTALYWYRQSLGQGLEFLIYFQGNSAPDKSGLPSDRFSAERTGGSVSTLTIQRTQQEDSAVYLCASSFQGPRNEQFFGPGTRLTVL.